The clone carrying this T cell receptor (beta chain) was found a few times. The sample belongs to a study of blood T cell repertoires in COVID-19. Trimming cost V 1 base and J 0 bases, with 15 bases left between them. This CDR3 contains 18 residues. CDR1 and CDR2 from the germline V gene are SEHNR and FQNEAQ (reference sequence). Grouping used clinical history reported by participants in a survey and questionnaire. Authors' data handling: Scientists estimated how many nucleated cells there were by amplifying reference gene primers. Clones were read by immunoSEQ multiplex PCR, and TCRdb kept only the in-frame ones, dropping some. V and J calls plus clone size are reproduced from that table; the DNA served to infer D and trimming. Of 250,000 to 400,000 clones in the sample, 85% were seen once.

The sample comprised PBMCs or T cells enriched from blood (not recorded which). This clonotype was sampled from a woman between 25 and 40 years old who had been exposed to COVID-19. The chain is built from TRBV7-9 and TRBJ2-2, with D possibly being TRBD1 (6 bases). This CDR3 is CASSLGSHGTSNTGELFF. CDR3 coding DNA: TGTGCCAGCAGCTTAGGTTCTCATGGGACATCGAACACCGGGGAGCTGTTTTTT.